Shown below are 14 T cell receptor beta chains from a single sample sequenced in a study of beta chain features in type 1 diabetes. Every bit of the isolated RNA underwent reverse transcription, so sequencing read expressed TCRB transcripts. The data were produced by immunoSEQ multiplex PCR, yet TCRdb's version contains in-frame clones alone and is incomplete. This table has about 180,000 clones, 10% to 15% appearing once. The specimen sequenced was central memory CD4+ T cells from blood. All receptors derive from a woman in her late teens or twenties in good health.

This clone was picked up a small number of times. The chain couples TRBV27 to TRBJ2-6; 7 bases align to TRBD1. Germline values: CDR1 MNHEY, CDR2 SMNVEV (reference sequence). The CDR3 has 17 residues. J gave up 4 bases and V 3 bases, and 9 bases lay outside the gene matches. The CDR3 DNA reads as TGTGCCAGCAGTTTGGCTCGAAGGGACAGCGGGGCCAACGTCCTGACTTTC. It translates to CASSLARRDSGANVLTF.

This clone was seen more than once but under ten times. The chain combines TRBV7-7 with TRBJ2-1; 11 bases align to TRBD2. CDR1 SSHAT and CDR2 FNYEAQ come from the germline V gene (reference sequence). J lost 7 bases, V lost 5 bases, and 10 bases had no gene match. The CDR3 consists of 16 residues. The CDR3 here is CASSRELAGAGNEQFF. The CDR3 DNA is TGTGCCAGCAGCAGGGAACTAGCGGGAGCGGGGAATGAGCAGTTCTTC. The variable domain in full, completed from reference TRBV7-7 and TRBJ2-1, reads GAGVSQSPRYKVTKRGQDVTLRCDPISSHATLYWYQQALGQGPEFLTYFNYEAQPDKSGLPSDRFSAERPEGSISTLTIQRTEQRDSAMYRCASSRELAGAGNEQFFGPGTRLTVL.

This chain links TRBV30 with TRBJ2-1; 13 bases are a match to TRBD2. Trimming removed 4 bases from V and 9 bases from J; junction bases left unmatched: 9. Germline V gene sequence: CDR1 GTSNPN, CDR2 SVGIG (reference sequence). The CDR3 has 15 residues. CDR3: CAWIPGLAGVGEQFF. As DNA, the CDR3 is TGTGCCTGGATCCCAGGACTAGCGGGAGTAGGTGAGCAGTTCTTC. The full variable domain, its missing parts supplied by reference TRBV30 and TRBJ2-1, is SQTIHQWPATLVQPVGSPLSLECTVEGTSNPNLYWYRQAAGRGLQLLFYSVGIGQISSEVPQNLSASRPQDRQFILSSKKLLLSDSGFYLCAWIPGLAGVGEQFFGPGTRLTVL.

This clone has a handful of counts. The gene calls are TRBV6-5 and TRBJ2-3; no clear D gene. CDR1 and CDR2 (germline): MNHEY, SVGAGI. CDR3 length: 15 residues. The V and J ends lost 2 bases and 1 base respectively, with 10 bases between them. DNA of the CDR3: TGTGCCAGCAGTTACCTAGGAAGTGGCACAGATACGCAGTATTTT. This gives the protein CASSYLGSGTDTQYF.

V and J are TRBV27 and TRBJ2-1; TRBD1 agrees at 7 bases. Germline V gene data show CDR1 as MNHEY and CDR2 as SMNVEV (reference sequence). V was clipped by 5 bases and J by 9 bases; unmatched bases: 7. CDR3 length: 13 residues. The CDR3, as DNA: TGTGCCAGCAGTCCGAACAGGGGTGCTGAGCAGTTCTTC. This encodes CASSPNRGAEQFF.

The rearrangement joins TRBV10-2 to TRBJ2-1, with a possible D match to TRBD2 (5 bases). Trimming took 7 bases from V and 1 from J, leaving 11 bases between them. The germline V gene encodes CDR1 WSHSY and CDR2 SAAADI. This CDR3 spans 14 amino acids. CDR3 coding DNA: TGCGCCAGCATGGGCGGGTCTTCCTACAATGAGCAGTTCTTC. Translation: CASMGGSSYNEQFF.

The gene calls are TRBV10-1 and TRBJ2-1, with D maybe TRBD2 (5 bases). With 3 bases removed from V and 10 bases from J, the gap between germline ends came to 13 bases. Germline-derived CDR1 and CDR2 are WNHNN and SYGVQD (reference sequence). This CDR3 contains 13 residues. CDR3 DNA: TGCGCCAGCAGTGAAGTTCCGGACTGGGAGCAGTTCTTC. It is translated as CASSEVPDWEQFF.

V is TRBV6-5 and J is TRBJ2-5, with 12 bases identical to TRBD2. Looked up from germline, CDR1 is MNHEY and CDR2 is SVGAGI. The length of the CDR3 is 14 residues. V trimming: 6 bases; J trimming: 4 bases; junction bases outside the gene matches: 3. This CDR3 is CASRATSGGETQYF. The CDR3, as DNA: TGTGCCAGCAGGGCGACTAGCGGGGGAGAGACCCAGTACTTC.

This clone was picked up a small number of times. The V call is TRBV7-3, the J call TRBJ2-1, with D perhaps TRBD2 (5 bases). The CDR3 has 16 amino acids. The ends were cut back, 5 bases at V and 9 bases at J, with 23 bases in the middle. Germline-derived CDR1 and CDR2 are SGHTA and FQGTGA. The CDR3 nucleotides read TGTGCCAGCAGCCCTACCTCTAGCACGGGCCACAGTGAGCAGTTCTTC. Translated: CASSPTSSTGHSEQFF.

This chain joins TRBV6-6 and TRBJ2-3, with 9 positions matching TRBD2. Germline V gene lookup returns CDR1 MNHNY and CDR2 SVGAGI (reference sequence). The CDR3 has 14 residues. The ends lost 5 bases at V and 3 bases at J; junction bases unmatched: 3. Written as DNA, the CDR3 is TGTGCCAGCAGTCGACTAGCGGTAACAGATACGCAGTATTTT. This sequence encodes CASSRLAVTDTQYF.

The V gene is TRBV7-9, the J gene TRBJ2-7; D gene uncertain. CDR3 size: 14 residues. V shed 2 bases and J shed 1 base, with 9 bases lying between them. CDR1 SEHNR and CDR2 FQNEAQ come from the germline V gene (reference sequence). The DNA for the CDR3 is TGTGCCAGCAGCTTAACGACAAGTTCCTACGAGCAGTACTTC. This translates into CASSLTTSSYEQYF.

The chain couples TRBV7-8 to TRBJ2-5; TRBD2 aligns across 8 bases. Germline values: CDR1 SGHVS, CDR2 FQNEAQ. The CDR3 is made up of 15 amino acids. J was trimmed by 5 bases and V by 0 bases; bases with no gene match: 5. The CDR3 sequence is CASSLASGEGETQYF. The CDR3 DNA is TGTGCCAGCAGCTTAGCTAGCGGGGAGGGGGAGACCCAGTACTTC.

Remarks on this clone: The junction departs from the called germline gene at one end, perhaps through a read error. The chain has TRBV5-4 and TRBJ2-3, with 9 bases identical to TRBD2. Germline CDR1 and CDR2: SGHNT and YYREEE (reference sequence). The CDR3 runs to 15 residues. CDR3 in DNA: TGCGCCAGCAGCCGTATAGCGGGAGTGGCAGATACGCAGTATTTT. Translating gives CASSRIAGVADTQYF.

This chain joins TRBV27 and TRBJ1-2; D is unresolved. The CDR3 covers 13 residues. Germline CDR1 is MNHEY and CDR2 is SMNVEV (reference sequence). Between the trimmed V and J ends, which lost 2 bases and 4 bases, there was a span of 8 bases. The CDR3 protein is CASSLAAGYGYTF. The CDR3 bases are TGTGCCAGCAGTTTAGCGGCGGGCTATGGCTACACCTTC.